These 14 T cell receptor beta chains originate from one sample sequenced in a study of T-cell reconstitution after alpha-beta-depleted transplantation in children. Unique molecular identifiers were incorporated into the prepared TCRbeta library. Each CDR3 protein is one row after TCRdb ran MiXCR on the PCR reads. The data hold fewer than 700,000 distinct CDR3 sequences, with approximately 12% observed a single time. Here the sequenced sample was PBMCs, mostly from graft donor cells, taken 360 days after TCRalphabeta/CD19-depleted stem cell transplant. The origin of the receptors is a male patient aged 10-17 years who had a stem cell transplant for acute myeloid leukemia, so the T cells may come from the graft donor.

A few counts support this clonotype. The CDR3 coding sequence is TGTGCCATCAGAACCCTACTAGCGGGAGGGGATACGCAGTATTTT. Its protein product is CAIRTLLAGGDTQYF. V and J are TRBV10-3 and TRBJ2-3; 13 positions agree with TRBD2. V lost 6 bases, J lost 6 bases, and 6 bases stayed unmatched. There are 15 residues in the CDR3. Germline CDR1 is ENHRY and CDR2 is SYGVKD.

This clonotype was seen a handful of times. The J gene is TRBJ2-3, the V gene TRBV18; D is unclear. Germline V gene sequence: CDR1 KGHSH, CDR2 LQKENI. V lost 2 bases, J lost 11 bases, and 11 bases lay in between. There are 12 residues in the CDR3. The CDR3 nucleotides read TGTGCCAGCTCACCAGACACCCCGAGGCAGTATTTT. Translating it yields CASSPDTPRQYF.

The V and J genes are TRBV12-3 or TRBV12-4 and TRBJ1-4; no firm D call. This CDR3 region has 14 residues. The ends were cut back, 5 bases at V and 5 bases at J, with 12 bases in the middle. This CDR3 is CASSPLGGNEKLFF. CDR3 coding DNA: TGTGCCAGCAGTCCCTTGGGCGGAAATGAAAAACTGTTTTTT.

This clonotype was seen at least ten times. The J gene is TRBJ2-7, the V gene TRBV20-1; TRBD2 matches at 13 bases. J gave up 6 bases and V 5 bases, and 7 bases lay outside the gene matches. The CDR3 is 14 residues long. Germline V gene data show CDR1 as DFQATT and CDR2 as SNEGSKA (reference sequence). The CDR3 bases are TGCAGTGCTTCCGGACTAGCGGGAGAGGGCGAGCAGTACTTC. Protein: CSASGLAGEGEQYF.

The chain employs TRBV20-1 and TRBJ2-1; D not certain. The ends were cut back, 0 bases at V and 14 bases at J, with 5 bases in the middle. CDR1 and CDR2 (germline): DFQATT, SNEGSKA (reference sequence). There are 9 residues in the CDR3. CDR3 sequence (DNA): TGCAGTGCTAGAGATCGGGAGTTCTTC. Its translation: CSARDREFF.

This clonotype was seen repeatedly, ten times or more. The genes are TRBV12-3 or TRBV12-4 and TRBJ1-4; weak D call: TRBD1 (5 bases). The V end lost 1 base, the J end lost 7 bases, and 13 bases lay between the germline ends. The length of the CDR3 is 15 residues. CDR3 in amino acids: CASSLDGGIGEKLFF. CDR3 DNA: TGTGCCAGCAGTTTAGACGGGGGGATCGGTGAAAAACTGTTTTTT.

CDR3 region: CATSKDRGSYEQYF. In nucleotides, the CDR3 is TGTGCCACCAGCAAGGACAGGGGGAGCTACGAGCAGTACTTC. V usage is TRBV15 and J usage is TRBJ2-7; 10 bases are a match to TRBD1. Trimming removed 4 bases from V and 3 bases from J; junction bases left unmatched: 3. CDR3 size: 14 residues. Looked up from germline, CDR1 is LNHNV and CDR2 is YYDKDF (reference sequence).

This clonotype occurred a few times. The genes are TRBV18 and TRBJ2-1, with a weak D call TRBD2 (6 bases). CDR1 is KGHSH and CDR2 is LQKENI in the germline V gene. The CDR3 sequence is 14 residues long. V dropped 4 bases and J dropped 6 bases, with 13 bases sitting between them. CDR3 bases: TGTGCCAGCTCACGCTCTAGCGAGGGCAATGAGCAGTTCTTC. Protein product: CASSRSSEGNEQFF.

The sample holds a few counts of this clonotype. The gene calls are TRBV7-2 and TRBJ2-7; TRBD2 aligns across 10 bases. The CDR3 runs 17 residues. The ends lost 5 bases at V and 2 bases at J; junction bases unmatched: 12. Germline V gene sequence: CDR1 SGHTA, CDR2 FQGNSA. The CDR3 sequence: CASSRRRRLAGPYEQYF. The CDR3 DNA follows: TGTGCCAGCAGCCGTAGGAGGCGACTAGCGGGTCCCTACGAGCAGTACTTC. Using reference TRBV7-2 and TRBJ2-7 for the parts outside the CDR3, the full variable domain is GAGVSQSPSNKVTEKGKDVELRCDPISGHTALYWYRQSLGQGLEFLIYFQGNSAPDKSGLPSDRFSAERTGGSVSTLTIQRTQQEDSAVYLCASSRRRRLAGPYEQYFGPGTRLTVT.

The genes are TRBV7-9 and TRBJ2-7, with D perhaps matching TRBD1 (6 bases). This CDR3 contains 15 residues. The V and J ends lost 3 bases and 2 bases respectively, with 14 bases between them. Per germline, CDR1 SEHNR and CDR2 FQNEAQ (reference sequence). CDR3 sequence (DNA): TGTGCCAGCAGCTTCCCGAGGGGGTCCGCCTACGAGCAGTACTTC. Protein: CASSFPRGSAYEQYF.

CDR3 residues: CASSILTSGIAKNIQYF. The DNA of the CDR3 is TGTGCCAGCAGCATACTTACTAGCGGTATAGCCAAAAACATTCAGTACTTC. The genes are TRBV7-8 and TRBJ2-4; TRBD2 agrees at 8 bases. This CDR3 comprises 17 residues. Germline trimming cut 5 bases from V and 0 bases from J; bases unmatched to any gene: 9. The V gene's germline CDR1 is SGHVS and CDR2 FQNEAQ.

V gene TRBV4-3 combines with J gene TRBJ2-2, with D tentatively TRBD1 (5 bases). The ends were cut back, 0 bases at V and 2 bases at J, with 13 bases in the middle. This CDR3 has 17 amino acids. In germline, CDR1 is LGHNA, CDR2 YSLEER. This CDR3 is CASSQESGAANTGELFF. The CDR3 DNA reads TGCGCCAGCAGCCAAGAAAGTGGGGCGGCAAACACCGGGGAGCTGTTTTTT.

This chain links TRBV29-1 with TRBJ2-7; 15 bases are a match to TRBD2. The CDR3 loop spans 17 amino acids. The V gene's germline CDR1 is SQVTM and CDR2 ANQGSEA. The trim removed 6 bases at V and 3 bases at J, leaving 12 bases unmatched. CDR3 in DNA: TGCAGCGTGGCCGGGACTAGCGGGAGGAGTATATACTACGAGCAGTACTTC. This sequence encodes CSVAGTSGRSIYYEQYF.

V usage is TRBV20-1 and J usage is TRBJ2-1, with TRBD2 matching 8 bases. Germline V lookup: CDR1 DFQATT, CDR2 SNEGSKA (reference sequence). The CDR3 sequence is 16 residues long. CDR3 residues: CRGGGTREASYNEQFF. CDR3 nucleotides: TGCAGGGGGGGTGGCACGCGGGAGGCCTCCTACAATGAGCAGTTCTTC.